This is a list of T cell receptor beta chains from one sample in a study of blood T cell repertoires in COVID-19. Clones were read by immunoSEQ multiplex PCR, and TCRdb kept only the in-frame ones, dropping some. Of under 200,000 clones in the sample, around 77% were seen once. The source material was peripheral blood. These receptor sequences come from a man aged 70-80 years with active or convalescent COVID-19. Each CDR3 is given with its conserved first and last residue. D genes are given only for firm matches. Part of the rows lack a size; the others show once, few, many or a class for expanded clones.

len	j_gene	v_gene	abundance	d_gene	CDR3aa	CDR3nt
15	TRBJ1-5	TRBV5-1	once	TRBD1	CASSPGQGGGQPQHF	TGCGCCAGCAGCCCCGGACAGGGAGGAGGTCAGCCCCAGCATTTT
16	TRBJ2-7	TRBV6-2/TRBV6-3	.	TRBD2	CASSFLLGSGSYEQYF	TGTGCCAGCAGTTTTCTTCTCGGTAGCGGGAGTTACGAGCAGTACTTC
13	TRBJ1-5	TRBV18	.	.	CASSPLPNQPQHF	TGTGCCAGCTCACCACTTCCTAATCAGCCCCAGCATTTT
15	TRBJ2-3	TRBV5-8	.	.	CASSPPLGGPDTQYF	TGTGCCAGCAGCCCGCCACTAGGGGGACCAGATACGCAGTATTTT
16	TRBJ1-6	TRBV4-2	few	TRBD1	CASSQDQTGLNSPLHF	TGTGCCAGCAGCCAAGATCAGACAGGGCTTAATTCACCCCTCCACTTT
11	TRBJ2-7	TRBV6-5	few	.	CASSYRNEQYF	TGTGCCAGCAGTTACCGTAACGAGCAGTACTTC
15	TRBJ2-3	TRBV29-1	.	.	CSVEDRSSSTDTQYF	TGCAGCGTTGAAGATCGGAGCAGTAGCACAGATACGCAGTATTTT
13	TRBJ2-5	TRBV11-2	.	.	CASSFAGGETQYF	TGTGCCAGCAGCTTTGCGGGTGGAGAGACCCAGTACTTC
14	TRBJ1-5	TRBV2	.	.	CASSGYRDRQPQHF	TGTGCCAGCAGCGGATACAGGGATCGCCAGCCCCAGCATTTT
11	TRBJ2-1	TRBV29-1	once	TRBD2	CSVGSGMWQFF	TGCAGCGTTGGGAGCGGGATGTGGCAGTTCTTC
11	TRBJ2-5	TRBV29-1	.	.	CSVGQAGTQYF	TGCAGCGTTGGACAGGCGGGGACCCAGTACTTC
13	TRBJ2-7	TRBV7-7	.	.	CASSSSTGSEQYF	TGTGCTAGCAGCTCATCCACAGGGTCGGAGCAGTACTTC
15	TRBJ2-3	TRBV7-2	.	.	CASSFDRQVQGTQYF	TGTGCCAGCAGCTTCGACAGGCAGGTTCAGGGTACGCAGTATTTT
18	TRBJ2-2	TRBV5-6	.	TRBD1	CASSLAGTGRALAGELFF	TGTGCCAGCAGCTTGGCCGGGACAGGGAGGGCCCTAGCCGGGGAGCTGTTTTTT
15	TRBJ2-2	TRBV5-1	few	.	CASSLAAGGTGELFF	TGCGCCAGCAGCTTGGCCGCAGGGGGGACCGGGGAGCTGTTTTTT
12	TRBJ1-1	TRBV14	once	.	CASSHQRTEAFF	TGTGCCAGCAGCCATCAGCGTACTGAAGCTTTCTTT
11	TRBJ2-3	TRBV3-1/TRBV3-2	.	.	CASSLRGTQYF	TGTGCCAGCAGTCTCCGAGGTACGCAGTATTTT
18	TRBJ2-7	TRBV6-2/TRBV6-3	few	TRBD2	CASSPAAAGGPPADEQYF	TGTGCCAGCAGTCCCGCTGCGGCGGGGGGCCCTCCGGCGGACGAGCAGTACTTC
16	TRBJ2-5	TRBV5-1	.	TRBD2	CASSLVAGDYQETQYF	TGCGCCAGCAGCTTGGTAGCGGGGGATTACCAAGAGACCCAGTACTTC
18	TRBJ2-3	TRBV7-8	.	.	CASSSPSGHQNPTDTQYF	TGTGCCAGCAGCTCTCCCTCTGGGCACCAGAACCCCACAGATACGCAGTATTTT
14	TRBJ1-5	TRBV2	.	.	CASKGGGSNQPQHF	TGTGCCAGCAAAGGGGGTGGTAGCAATCAGCCCCAGCATTTT
12	TRBJ2-3	TRBV30	.	TRBD1	CAWWTGSDTQYF	TGTGCCTGGTGGACAGGATCAGATACGCAGTATTTT